The rows below give T cell receptor beta chains drawn from one sample of a study of blood T cell repertoires in COVID-19. Assay used: immunoSEQ multiplex PCR; TCRdb lists only in-frame clones, some missing. The table lists about 250,000 clones, around 82% of them singletons. Sequenced material: peripheral blood. Receptors were obtained from a man aged 40-49 years with active or convalescent COVID-19. Both conserved end residues are part of each CDR3. Each record gives: CDR3 DNA, CDR3 protein, J gene, V gene, clone size, D gene. A D gene is named only where the DNA matches it firmly. A clone size is listed for some rows: how often the clone was seen (once, few, many), or a class if it is expanded.

TGTGCCAGCAGTTTGATACAGGGGACCGGGGAGCTGTTTTTT	CASSLIQGTGELFF	TRBJ2-2	TRBV27	few	TRBD1
TGTGCCAGCAGTTACGCACAGAATAATTCACCCCTCCACTTT	CASSYAQNNSPLHF	TRBJ1-6	TRBV6-2/TRBV6-3	-	-
TGCGCCAGCAGCTTGGCCGGGGTGGCAGAGACCCAGTACTTC	CASSLAGVAETQYF	TRBJ2-5	TRBV5-1	once	-
TGTGCCACCAGTGACCGAGGACAGGGGACGAATGAGCAGTTCTTC	CATSDRGQGTNEQFF	TRBJ2-1	TRBV24-1	-	TRBD1
TGTGCCAGCAGTCACTACACGGGCCAAGAGACCCAGTACTTC	CASSHYTGQETQYF	TRBJ2-5	TRBV3-1/TRBV3-2	-	-
TGTGCCAGCAGTCAGAACAGGGGGCTTAATTCACCCCTCCACTTT	CASSQNRGLNSPLHF	TRBJ1-6	TRBV28	-	TRBD1
TGCGCCAGCAGCTTGGGCCCTGAGGGTGGCTACACCTTC	CASSLGPEGGYTF	TRBJ1-2	TRBV5-1	-	-
TGTGCCAGCAGTTTGCGACAGGGAAACACTGAAGCTTTCTTT	CASSLRQGNTEAFF	TRBJ1-1	TRBV27	-	TRBD1
TGTGCCAGCAGCTATACCAGGGGGCGCGGCACTGAAGCTTTCTTT	CASSYTRGRGTEAFF	TRBJ1-1	TRBV2	-	TRBD1
TGTGCCTGGAAAGCTACAGACAGGGGTCGTTCACCCCTCCACTTT	CAWKATDRGRSPLHF	TRBJ1-6	TRBV30	-	TRBD1
TGTGCCAGCTCACCGAACAGGGGCTACGAGCAGTACTTC	CASSPNRGYEQYF	TRBJ2-7	TRBV18	-	TRBD1
TGTGCCTGGAGTGGAGTCAGGGGTGCGCCTAATGAAAAACTGTTTTTT	CAWSGVRGAPNEKLFF	TRBJ1-4	TRBV30	-	-
TGTGCCTGGAGTGGGGGGGTGGGCCAGCCCCAGCATTTT	CAWSGGVGQPQHF	TRBJ1-5	TRBV30	-	-
TGCGCCAGCAGCCAATCGACAGCGTCATTCTCTGGGGCCAACGTCCTGACTTTC	CASSQSTASFSGANVLTF	TRBJ2-6	TRBV4-3	-	-
TGTGCCAGCAGCGAGCGACGGGACACTGAAGCTTTCTTT	CASSERRDTEAFF	TRBJ1-1	TRBV7-6	-	-
TGTGCTAGCAGCTTACAGAACACTGAAGCTTTCTTT	CASSLQNTEAFF	TRBJ1-1	TRBV7-7	-	-
TGTGCCAGCAGCTCCCCGGCTAGCGGGAGATATGAGCAGTTCTTC	CASSSPASGRYEQFF	TRBJ2-1	TRBV7-9	-	TRBD2
TGTGCCAGCAGCTCAGGCCCGGGGTACACTGAAGCTTTCTTT	CASSSGPGYTEAFF	TRBJ1-1	TRBV11-3	-	-
TGTGCCAGCAGCCTCCTATCGGGTGGCTACACCTTC	CASSLLSGGYTF	TRBJ1-2	TRBV3-1/TRBV3-2	-	-
TGTGCCACCAGCAGAGGACAGGGGAACTATGGCTACACCTTC	CATSRGQGNYGYTF	TRBJ1-2	TRBV15	-	TRBD1
TGTGCCAGCAGCTTGACTAGCGGGGGGATCACAGATACGCAGTATTTT	CASSLTSGGITDTQYF	TRBJ2-3	TRBV5-6	-	TRBD2
TGCAGTGCTAGTATCTTGGGACAGGTGCCCTACGAGCAGTACTTC	CSASILGQVPYEQYF	TRBJ2-7	TRBV20-1	-	TRBD1
TGTGCCAGCAGCCCGGGGTGGTTTGGTGGCACAGATACGCAGTATTTT	CASSPGWFGGTDTQYF	TRBJ2-3	TRBV5-6	-	-
TGTGCCAGCAGTTCCGGCGGGGGCGGTGTCAATGAGCAGTTCTTC	CASSSGGGGVNEQFF	TRBJ2-1	TRBV28	few	-
TGTGCCTGGAGAGCCCGGGTAACTGAAGCTTTCTTT	CAWRARVTEAFF	TRBJ1-1	TRBV30	-	-
TGTGCCAGTAGTACCTTCGCGGAGGCGGAATTT	CASSTFAEAEF	TRBJ1-3	TRBV19	once	-
TGTGCCAGCAGCTCCCCTAGCGGGGGGGACGACGAGCAGTACTTC	CASSSPSGGDDEQYF	TRBJ2-7	TRBV5-4	-	TRBD2
TGTGCCAGCAGTGAACGACTAGCGGCCCACAATGAGCAGTTCTTC	CASSERLAAHNEQFF	TRBJ2-1	TRBV9	-	TRBD2
TGTGCCTGGAGTGTATCAACGGGGTACGAGCAGTACTTC	CAWSVSTGYEQYF	TRBJ2-7	TRBV30	-	-
TGTGCCAGGACAGGGAGCTCCTATAATTCACCCCTCCACTTT	CARTGSSYNSPLHF	TRBJ1-6	TRBV2	-	TRBD1
TGTGCCAGCAGTTCGCCTTGGACTAGCGGGTATCAAGAGACCCAGTACTTC	CASSSPWTSGYQETQYF	TRBJ2-5	TRBV28	once	TRBD2
TGTGCCAGCAGCTCACGGACAGGTTCTGGAAACACCATATATTTT	CASSSRTGSGNTIYF	TRBJ1-3	TRBV7-2	-	TRBD1
TGTGCCAGCAGCCTGGCGCAGGCGCAGGGCTGCACCTTC	CASSLAQAQGCTF	TRBJ1-2	TRBV12-3/TRBV12-4	once	-
TGTGCCAGCAGCCCCCCGGGACAGGGGGTCATCGGGGAGCTGTTTTTT	CASSPPGQGVIGELFF	TRBJ2-2	TRBV7-9	-	TRBD1
TGTGCCAGCAGCTCCAGTGGACGGGAGAACACTGAAGCTTTCTTT	CASSSSGRENTEAFF	TRBJ1-1	TRBV5-8	-	-
TGTGCCAGCTCACCCGTCGGCGGGGAGGGGAATGAAAAACTGTTTTTT	CASSPVGGEGNEKLFF	TRBJ1-4	TRBV18	-	-
TGTGCCAGCGGGGTCAGGGATGGCTACACCTTC	CASGVRDGYTF	TRBJ1-2	TRBV5-8	-	-
TGTGCCAGCAGCTTGGAGGGAGGAGACACCGGGGAGCTGTTTTTT	CASSLEGGDTGELFF	TRBJ2-2	TRBV5-4	once	-
TGCGCCAGCAGCCCAGGCGTCGGGAATTTGAACACTGAAGCTTTCTTT	CASSPGVGNLNTEAFF	TRBJ1-1	TRBV4-3	-	-
TGTGCCAGCAGTTCTCTCTTAGCCAAAAACATTCAGTACTTC	CASSSLLAKNIQYF	TRBJ2-4	TRBV27	few	-